These T cell receptor beta chains were read from a single sample in a study of cytomegalovirus exposure and HLA in healthy donors. Profiled with immunoSEQ multiplex PCR; TCRdb holds only in-frame clones, not every one. The sample includes 150,000 to 200,000 clones, about 69% of them seen just once. The specimen was PBMCs. These receptor sequences come from a human donor in good health. Each CDR3 is given with its conserved first and last residue. The order of the fields is CDR3 protein, CDR3 DNA, V gene, clone size, D gene, J gene. A D gene is named only where the DNA matches it firmly. The size field is filled for only some rows; it gives once, few, many or a size class.

CASSLRGSYEQYF TGTGCCAGCAGCCTCCGGGGCTCCTACGAGCAGTACTTC TRBV5-4 NA NA TRBJ2-7
CASSPSRYGTQYF TGTGCCAGCAGCCCTTCCAGGTACGGGACCCAGTACTTC TRBV7-3 NA NA TRBJ2-5
CASTGGISSYNEQFF TGTGCCAGCACAGGGGGTATAAGTTCCTACAATGAGCAGTTCTTC TRBV7-9 NA TRBD1 TRBJ2-1
CASSRGAGQGIYEQYF TGTGCCAGCTCACGGGGGGCGGGACAGGGAATCTACGAGCAGTACTTC TRBV18 NA TRBD1 TRBJ2-7
CASISRDTNQETQYF TGTGCCAGCATTTCCCGGGACACCAACCAAGAGACCCAGTACTTC TRBV6-1 NA NA TRBJ2-5
CASSQGQGREKLFF TGCGCCAGCAGCCAAGGACAGGGGCGTGAAAAACTGTTTTTT TRBV4-1 NA TRBD1 TRBJ1-4
CASSYGQLANYGYTF TGTGCCAGCAGCTATGGACAGTTAGCTAACTATGGCTACACCTTC TRBV7-9 NA NA TRBJ1-2
CASSTTSGYGELFF TGTGCCAGTAGCACAACTAGCGGGTACGGCGAGCTGTTTTTT TRBV19 NA TRBD2 TRBJ2-2
CASSDRGYGYTF TGTGCCAGCAGTGACAGGGGCTATGGCTACACCTTC TRBV25-1 few NA TRBJ1-2
CASSYPGLYGYTF TGTGCCAGCAGCTATCCGGGGTTATATGGCTACACCTTC TRBV7-2 NA NA TRBJ1-2
CASSLDGYSTVNLNTEAFF TGCGCCAGCAGCTTGGACGGGTATAGCACGGTTAACTTGAACACTGAAGCTTTCTTT TRBV5-1 NA NA TRBJ1-1
CASSPNSPTDTQYF TGTGCCAGCTCACCCAACTCCCCCACAGATACGCAGTATTTT TRBV18 NA NA TRBJ2-3
CASSLGGMNTEAFF TGTGCCAGCAGCTTAGGGGGCATGAACACTGAAGCTTTCTTT TRBV7-9 NA NA TRBJ1-1
CASSLAGGRYNSPLHF TGCGCCAGCAGCTTGGCCGGGGGACGGTATAATTCACCCCTCCACTTT TRBV5-1 NA NA TRBJ1-6
CASSVRASGGEETQYF TGTGCCAGCAGCGTTCGGGCTAGCGGGGGGGAAGAGACCCAGTACTTC TRBV9 NA TRBD2 TRBJ2-5
CASSEGPGTGVSDTQYF TGTGCCAGCAGTGAAGGTCCCGGGACAGGGGTTAGTGATACGCAGTATTTT TRBV2 NA TRBD1 TRBJ2-3
CAGRGNSYNEQFF TGTGCCGGGCGGGGAAACTCCTACAATGAGCAGTTCTTC TRBV10-3 NA NA TRBJ2-1
CASSGTGGTEAFF TGTGCCAGCAGCGGAACAGGGGGCACTGAAGCTTTCTTT TRBV9 NA TRBD1 TRBJ1-1
CATSRDGRAEETQYF TGTGCCACCAGCAGAGATGGGCGGGCCGAAGAGACCCAGTACTTC TRBV15 NA NA TRBJ2-5
CAWIQDSGANVLTF TGTGCCTGGATTCAGGACTCTGGGGCCAACGTCCTGACTTTC TRBV30 NA NA TRBJ2-6
CASSPPLGGETYEQYF TGCGCCAGCAGCCCCCCTCTGGGGGGGGAGACCTACGAGCAGTACTTC TRBV4-1 once TRBD2 TRBJ2-7
CASTTGYSEAFF TGTGCCAGTACCACAGGGTACTCTGAAGCTTTCTTT TRBV19 NA NA TRBJ1-1
CASTLLSYSSYNSPLHF TGTGCCAGCACCCTCCTTAGTTACAGCTCCTATAATTCACCCCTCCACTTT TRBV11-2 NA NA TRBJ1-6
CASGPTGFPYEQYF TGTGCCAGCGGACCTACAGGGTTCCCCTACGAGCAGTACTTC TRBV5-5 NA NA TRBJ2-7
CAGSRSGSNTEAFF TGCGCCGGCAGCCGTTCCGGGTCGAACACTGAAGCTTTCTTT TRBV5-1 NA NA TRBJ1-1
CASSSRDYGYTF TGTGCCAGCAGTTCCCGGGACTATGGCTACACCTTC TRBV27 few NA TRBJ1-2
CASSNRDRYGYTF TGTGCCAGCAGCAACCGGGACAGATATGGCTACACCTTC TRBV5-8 NA TRBD1 TRBJ1-2
CASSPIKGENSPLHF TGTGCCAGCTCACCTATTAAGGGAGAGAATTCACCCCTCCACTTT TRBV18 NA NA TRBJ1-6
CASSFRGTEAFF TGTGCCAGCAGTTTTAGGGGGACTGAAGCTTTCTTT TRBV27 few NA TRBJ1-1
CASSLDPRLASYEQYF TGTGCCAGCAGTTTAGACCCACGCTTAGCCTCCTACGAGCAGTACTTC TRBV27 NA NA TRBJ2-7
CASRADDRVSEAFF TGTGCCAGCAGAGCGGACGACAGGGTCTCTGAAGCTTTCTTT TRBV2 NA TRBD1 TRBJ1-1
CAWSEGVNRQVIGYGYTF TGTGCCTGGAGTGAGGGGGTGAACCGGCAAGTTATAGGCTATGGCTACACCTTC TRBV30 NA NA TRBJ1-2
CASSVGSADTQYF TGTGCCAGCAGTGTGGGTAGCGCAGATACGCAGTATTTT TRBV2 NA NA TRBJ2-3
CASSLGGVYGYTF TGTGCCAGCAGTTTAGGGGGGGTCTATGGCTACACCTTC TRBV27 NA NA TRBJ1-2
CAISEGTGFYQPQHF TGTGCCATCAGTGAAGGGACAGGGTTTTATCAGCCCCAGCATTTT TRBV10-3 NA TRBD1 TRBJ1-5
CASSAGQGDEQYF TGTGCCAGCAGCGCAGGACAGGGAGACGAGCAGTACTTC TRBV9 NA TRBD1 TRBJ2-7
CASSSGLTNEKLFF TGCGCCAGCAGCTCAGGACTAACTAATGAAAAACTGTTTTTT TRBV5-1 once NA TRBJ1-4
CAWSLWAGGLDEQFF TGTGCCTGGAGTCTCTGGGCAGGGGGCCTAGATGAGCAGTTCTTC TRBV30 NA TRBD1 TRBJ2-1
CASSYSSGMTQHF TGTGCCAGCAGTTACTCGTCAGGTATGACCCAGCATTTT TRBV6-5 NA NA TRBJ1-5
CASSKGYTEAFF TGTGCCAGCAGTAAGGGGTACACTGAAGCTTTCTTT TRBV27 NA NA TRBJ1-1
CASSSTGTGTDGYTF TGCGCCAGCAGCTCCACCGGGACAGGGACGGATGGCTACACCTTC TRBV5-1 NA TRBD1 TRBJ1-2
CASSADRVDTDTQYF TGTGCCAGCAGTGCCGACAGGGTAGACACAGATACGCAGTATTTT TRBV2 few TRBD1 TRBJ2-3
CASSSRTSGGAPTQYF TGTGCCAGCAGCTCCAGGACTAGCGGGGGGGCCCCTACGCAGTATTTT TRBV11-2 NA TRBD2 TRBJ2-3
CARSLQIYSNQPQHF TGTGCCAGAAGCTTGCAGATTTATAGCAATCAGCCCCAGCATTTT TRBV5-3 few NA TRBJ1-5